What follows are 29 T cell receptor beta chains derived from one specimen sequenced in a study of T cell responses to AZD1222 COVID-19 vaccine. Assay used: immunoSEQ multiplex PCR; TCRdb lists only in-frame clones, some missing. The sample lists 150,000 or so clones, 85% to 95% seen once, with about 1.5% in the top ten. The sample was peripheral blood, taken on day 0 of AZD1222 vaccination. The origin of the receptors is an adult in good health.

CDR3 sequence: CASSPGPSGEQYF. The CDR3 nucleotides read TGTGCCAGCAGCCCAGGACCTTCCGGCGAGCAGTACTTC. This chain joins TRBV13 and TRBJ2-7; D not certain. Trimming shortened V by 5 bases and J by 6 bases, and 14 bases separated the two germline ends. Germline CDR1 and CDR2: PRHDT and FYEKMQ (reference sequence). This CDR3 has 13 amino acids.

The chain uses TRBV30 and TRBJ1-2; D gene unclear. The germline gives CDR1 GTSNPN, CDR2 SVGIG (reference sequence). The CDR3 contains 12 residues. Trimming shortened V by 0 bases and J by 8 bases, and 10 bases separated the two germline ends. The DNA for the CDR3 is TGTGCCTGGAGTGTACGGGTGGAGGGCTACACCTTC. Translation: CAWSVRVEGYTF.

This sequence joins TRBV3-1 (or the pseudogene TRBV3-2) and TRBJ2-3; D is unclear. Germline-derived CDR1 and CDR2 are LGHDT and YNNKEL (reference sequence). V was pared by 3 bases and J by 6 bases, with 7 bases between. This CDR3 is built from 12 residues. In nucleotides, the CDR3 is TGTGCCAGCAGCCATGAAAGGGATACGCAGTATTTT. Translated, it gives CASSHERDTQYF.

The V and J genes are TRBV7-6 and TRBJ2-7; D might be TRBD1 or TRBD2, each matching 6 bases. The CDR3 is 15 residues long. Germline V gene sequence: CDR1 SGHVS, CDR2 FNYEAQ. V was cut by 1 base and J by 5 bases, with 15 bases left in between. CDR3 residues: CASSLGGGRVDEQYF. The CDR3 DNA is TGTGCCAGCAGCTTAGGTGGGGGGCGGGTCGACGAGCAGTACTTC.

The chain links TRBV5-6 to TRBJ1-2, with no clear D. The CDR3 sequence is 12 residues long. The V end lost 2 bases, the J end lost 7 bases, and 9 bases lay between the germline ends. The germline gives CDR1 SGHDT, CDR2 YYEEEE. This CDR3 reads CASSFYGSGYTF. The CDR3 bases are TGTGCCAGCAGCTTCTATGGAAGTGGCTACACCTTC. The full variable domain, completed using reference TRBV5-6 and TRBJ1-2, is DAGVTQSPTHLIKTRGQQVTLRCSPKSGHDTVSWYQQALGQGPQFIFQYYEEEERQRGNFPDRFSGHQFPNYSSELNVNALLLGDSALYLCASSFYGSGYTFGSGTRLTVV.

This chain uses TRBV28 with TRBJ2-3, with 7 positions matching TRBD2. This CDR3 has 17 residues. With 1 base clipped from V and 3 bases from J, the junction kept 10 bases outside the gene matches. The germline CDR1 and CDR2 sequences are MDHEN and SYDVKM. CDR3 nucleotides: TGTGCCAGCAGTTTATATCCGGGGCTAGCGGAAACAGATACGCAGTATTTT. It yields the protein CASSLYPGLAETDTQYF.

The chain carries TRBV2 and TRBJ1-3; D is undetermined. Germline assignment: CDR1 SNHLY and CDR2 FYNNEI. Trimming removed 1 base from V and 7 bases from J, with 11 bases in between. This CDR3 region has 14 residues. The CDR3 bases are TGTGCCAGCAGTGAAGTGGGCTCTCGGAACACCATATATTTT. This sequence encodes CASSEVGSRNTIYF. The full variable domain, in which reference TRBV2 and TRBJ1-3 provide the parts outside the CDR3, is EPEVTQTPSHQVTQMGQEVILRCVPISNHLYFYWYRQILGQKVEFLVSFYNNEISEKSEIFDDQFSVERPDGSNFTLKIRSTKLEDSAMYFCASSEVGSRNTIYFGEGSWLTVV.

The table lists this clone with a count of one. This chain uses TRBV18 with TRBJ2-1; perhaps TRBD2 as D (6 bases). Trimming shortened V by 3 bases and J by 2 bases, and 14 bases separated the two germline ends. The CDR3 sequence is 16 residues long. The germline V gene has CDR1 KGHSH and CDR2 LQKENI. CDR3 sequence reads: CASSPGVSGTYNEQFF. The CDR3 region has the DNA TGTGCCAGCTCACCCGGAGTTAGCGGTACCTACAATGAGCAGTTCTTC.

CDR3 DNA sequence: TGCAGCGTTGAAGGGGTCAACGGGGTGAGCTCCTACAATGAGCAGTTCTTC. Its protein product is CSVEGVNGVSSYNEQFF. This chain links TRBV29-1 with TRBJ2-1; D might be TRBD2 (5 bases). The CDR3 runs 17 residues. The germline V and J ends were trimmed by 1 base and 0 bases, with 16 bases remaining between them. Germline-derived CDR1 and CDR2 are SQVTM and ANQGSEA.

The chain combines TRBV27 with TRBJ2-3, with D unresolved. Trimming removed 5 bases at V and 1 base at J, with 4 bases between. In germline, CDR1 is MNHEY, CDR2 SMNVEV (reference sequence). CDR3 length: 12 residues. The CDR3 coding sequence is TGTGCCAGCAGTCCGGGCACAGATACGCAGTATTTT. Translation gives CASSPGTDTQYF.

A word on this clone: Germline is not matched at one junction end, which may reflect a read error. The rearrangement uses TRBV5-4 and TRBJ1-2; D might be TRBD1 (5 bases). The CDR3 is made up of 13 amino acids. Germline V gene lookup returns CDR1 SGHNT and CDR2 YYREEE (reference sequence). The chain's CDR3 is CASSRGSGYGYTF. CDR3 DNA: TGTGCCAGCAGCAGGGGATCCGGCTATGGCTACACTTTC.

This chain joins TRBV5-6 and TRBJ1-5; D uncertain. Germline V gene sequence: CDR1 SGHDT, CDR2 YYEEEE. CDR3 length equals 13 residues. Deletions cut 4 bases from V and 4 bases from J, with 9 bases between. The CDR3 loop is CASSHRRNQPQHF. The CDR3, as DNA: TGTGCCAGCAGCCACCGAAGGAATCAGCCCCAGCATTTT.

The gene calls are TRBV27 and TRBJ2-3; 7 positions match TRBD1. This CDR3 region has 15 residues. V dropped 2 bases and J dropped 2; count of bases not matched to a gene: 4. Germline-derived CDR1 and CDR2 are MNHEY and SMNVEV (reference sequence). The DNA for the CDR3 is TGTGCCAGCAGTTTAGGGGGACAGACCACAGATACGCAGTATTTT. Protein sequence: CASSLGGQTTDTQYF.

The CDR3: CASSPNTLGTLNTEAFF. The DNA for the CDR3 is TGTGCCAGCAGCCCCAATACGTTAGGGACCCTGAACACTGAAGCTTTCTTT. The V call is TRBV3-1 (or the pseudogene TRBV3-2), the J call TRBJ1-1, with D perhaps matching TRBD1 (5 bases). V lost 4 bases and J lost 0, with 18 bases in between. The germline V gene has CDR1 LGHDT and CDR2 YNNKEL (reference sequence). The CDR3 runs 17 residues.

This chain uses TRBV4-3 with TRBJ2-7; D perhaps matches TRBD2 (6 bases). Per germline, CDR1 LGHNA and CDR2 YSLEER. This CDR3 has 16 amino acids. The V and J ends lost 0 bases and 3 bases respectively, with 15 bases between them. CDR3 coding DNA: TGCGCCAGCAGCCAAGAAATCGGACTACTACTCTACGAGCAGTACTTC. Translated, it gives CASSQEIGLLLYEQYF.

The chain has TRBV28 and TRBJ1-2, with 10 bases matching TRBD1. V shed 3 bases and J 4 bases; nucleotides not matched to a gene: 8. From germline, CDR1 is MDHEN and CDR2 SYDVKM. The CDR3 totals 16 residues. CDR3 coding DNA: TGTGCCAGCAGTTTCGGAGACAGGGGGCGTCCCTATGGCTACACCTTC. Protein product: CASSFGDRGRPYGYTF.

The rearrangement links TRBV19 to TRBJ1-5; D unresolved. V dropped 5 bases and J dropped 5 bases, with 10 bases sitting between them. Germline V lookup: CDR1 LNHDA, CDR2 SQIVND (reference sequence). There are 13 residues in the CDR3. The CDR3 sequence: CASSSIRDQPQHF. The CDR3 DNA sequence: TGTGCCAGTAGTTCCATAAGAGATCAGCCCCAGCATTTT. The full variable domain, with the rest looked up from reference TRBV19 and TRBJ1-5, is DGGITQSPKYLFRKEGQNVTLSCEQNLNHDAMYWYRQDPGQGLRLIYYSQIVNDFQKGDIAEGYSVSREKKESFPLTVTSAQKNPTAFYLCASSSIRDQPQHFGDGTRLSIL.

The chain has TRBV6-1 and TRBJ1-5, with 7 bases identical to TRBD1. The CDR3 contains 15 residues. The germline CDR1 and CDR2 sequences are MNHNS and SASEGT. The junction had 8 bases not matched to a gene; V was cut back by 3 bases and J by 6 bases. The CDR3 DNA reads TGTGCCAGCAGTGAGGGAGGGGGCGGGTCTCAGCCCCAGCATTTT. Its protein is CASSEGGGGSQPQHF.

This clone was detected only once. The chain uses TRBV3-1 (or the pseudogene TRBV3-2) and TRBJ1-2; TRBD1 is a possible D gene (5 bases). Between the trimmed V and J ends, which lost 1 base and 2 bases, there was a span of 11 bases. The germline gives CDR1 LGHDT, CDR2 YNNKEL (reference sequence). The CDR3 runs 15 residues. The CDR3 sequence: CASSQGSGDNYGYTF. DNA of the CDR3: TGTGCCAGCAGCCAAGGGTCGGGGGACAACTATGGCTACACCTTC.

The gene calls are TRBV6-6 and TRBJ1-2, with D tentatively TRBD1 (5 bases). The germline V and J ends were trimmed by 5 bases and 3 bases, with 19 bases remaining between them. The CDR3 contains 16 residues. CDR1 and CDR2 (germline): MNHNY, SVGAGI (reference sequence). CDR3 region: CASSTSGGSGDYGYTF. CDR3 in DNA: TGTGCCAGCAGTACCTCGGGGGGGTCGGGGGACTATGGCTACACCTTC.

The rearrangement links TRBV5-6 to TRBJ1-5; 9 nucleotides line up with TRBD1. CDR3 length: 16 amino acids. CDR1 SGHDT and CDR2 YYEEEE come from the germline V gene. V lost 2 bases, J lost 0 bases, and 3 bases stayed unmatched. CDR3 region: CASSLQGASSNQPQHF. DNA for the CDR3: TGTGCCAGCAGCTTACAGGGGGCCAGTAGCAATCAGCCCCAGCATTTT. The complete variable domain, with remaining parts taken from reference TRBV5-6 and TRBJ1-5, reads DAGVTQSPTHLIKTRGQQVTLRCSPKSGHDTVSWYQQALGQGPQFIFQYYEEEERQRGNFPDRFSGHQFPNYSSELNVNALLLGDSALYLCASSLQGASSNQPQHFGDGTRLSIL.

As concerns this clone: The germline gene is not matched at one end of the junction; a read error may be the cause. The chain recombines TRBV7-8 with TRBJ1-5; no reliable D call. Germline V gene sequence: CDR1 SGHVS, CDR2 FQNEAQ. The CDR3 has 15 residues. This CDR3 reads CASSSARWGNQPQHF. In DNA form, the CDR3 reads TGTGCTAGCAGCTCTGCGCGGTGGGGAAATCAGCCCCAGCATTTT.

CDR3 coding DNA: TGTGCCAGCAGCTTAGATTACGAAAGCTATGACAGGGCCAAAGCTTTCTTT. Translating gives CASSLDYESYDRAKAFF. The chain couples TRBV11-2 to TRBJ1-1; the match to TRBD1 covers 7 bases. This CDR3 has 17 residues. Germline trimming cut 0 bases from V and 9 bases from J; bases unmatched to any gene: 16. Germline V gives CDR1 SGHAT, CDR2 FQNNGV.

This clone has a single count. The rearrangement links TRBV6-5 to TRBJ2-1; possible D gene TRBD1, 6 bases. CDR3 size: 15 residues. Per the germline V gene, CDR1 is MNHEY and CDR2 is SVGAGI. The V and J ends lost 2 bases and 2 bases respectively, with 10 bases between them. The CDR3, as DNA: TGTGCCAGCAGTTACGCAGGGGCAACCTACAATGAGCAGTTCTTC. Translating gives CASSYAGATYNEQFF.

The V gene is TRBV12-5, the J gene TRBJ1-1, with 7 bases matching TRBD1. Germline trimming cut 6 bases from V and 0 bases from J; bases unmatched to any gene: 10. Germline CDR1 LGHNT, CDR2 FRNRAP. This CDR3 comprises 16 residues. DNA for the CDR3: TGTGCTAGTGGCCGTAGACAGGGTTCCTTGAACACTGAAGCTTTCTTT. It specifies CASGRRQGSLNTEAFF.

The V and J genes are TRBV5-8 and TRBJ2-2; possibly TRBD2 for D (6 bases). The CDR3 has 13 residues. Germline values: CDR1 SGHTS, CDR2 YDEGEE. V lost 4 bases and J 8 bases, leaving 12 bases between the germline ends. The CDR3 is CASSPGLPGELFF. The CDR3 nucleotides are TGTGCCAGCAGCCCGGGACTCCCTGGGGAGCTGTTTTTT.

This clone has a handful of counts. The genes are TRBV5-1 and TRBJ1-4; the D gene is possibly TRBD1 (5 bases). From germline, CDR1 is SGHRS and CDR2 YFSETQ. V was pared by 4 bases and J by 7 bases, with 20 bases between. The CDR3 has 16 residues. The DNA of the CDR3 is TGCGCCAGCAGCCTCCGCCAGGGCCACCAGAGTGAAAAACTGTTTTTT. Translated, it gives CASSLRQGHQSEKLFF.

The chain is built from TRBV21-1 and TRBJ2-7. TRBV21-1 is an annotated pseudogene. The CDR3 loop spans 17 amino acids. In DNA, the CDR3 is TGTGCCAGCAGCAAAGATCCTGACCCAGAAGGGTTCTACGAGCAGTACTTC. Amino acid sequence: CASSKDPDPEGFYEQYF.

In this sample, this clone turned up once. The rearrangement uses TRBV5-1 and TRBJ2-3; no definite D call. This CDR3 has 13 residues. Germline values: CDR1 SGHRS, CDR2 YFSETQ. V lost 0 bases and J 6 bases, leaving 8 bases between the germline ends. In DNA, the CDR3 is TGCGCCAGCAGCTTGGGTAGATGGGATACGCAGTATTTT. Translated: CASSLGRWDTQYF.